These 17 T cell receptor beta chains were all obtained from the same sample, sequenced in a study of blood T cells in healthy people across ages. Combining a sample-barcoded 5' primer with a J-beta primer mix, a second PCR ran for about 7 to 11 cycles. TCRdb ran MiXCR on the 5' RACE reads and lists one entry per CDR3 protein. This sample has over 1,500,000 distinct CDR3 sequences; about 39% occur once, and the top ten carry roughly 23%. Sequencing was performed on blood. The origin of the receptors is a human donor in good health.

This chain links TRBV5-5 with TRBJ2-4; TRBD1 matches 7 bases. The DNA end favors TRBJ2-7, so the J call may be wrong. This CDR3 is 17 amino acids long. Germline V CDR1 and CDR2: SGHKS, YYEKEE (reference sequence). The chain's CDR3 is CASSLFARTGPAYEQYF. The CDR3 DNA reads TGTGCCAGCAGCTTGTTTGCGAGGACAGGTCCCGCTTACGAGCAGTACTTC.

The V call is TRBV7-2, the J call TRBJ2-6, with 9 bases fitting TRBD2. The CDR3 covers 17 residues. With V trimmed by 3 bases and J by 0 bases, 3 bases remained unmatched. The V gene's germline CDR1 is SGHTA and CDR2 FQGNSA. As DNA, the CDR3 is TGTGCCAGCAGCTTCGCGGGGGGGATCTCTGGGGCCAACGTCCTGACTTTC. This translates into CASSFAGGISGANVLTF.

CDR3 in amino acids: CASTDRYYGYTF. The DNA for the CDR3 is TGTGCCAGCACCGACAGATACTATGGCTACACCTTC. The gene calls are TRBV28 and TRBJ1-2; TRBD1 is a possible D gene (5 bases). Germline CDR1 MDHEN, CDR2 SYDVKM. V lost 7 bases and J lost 3, with 9 bases in between. There are 12 residues in the CDR3.

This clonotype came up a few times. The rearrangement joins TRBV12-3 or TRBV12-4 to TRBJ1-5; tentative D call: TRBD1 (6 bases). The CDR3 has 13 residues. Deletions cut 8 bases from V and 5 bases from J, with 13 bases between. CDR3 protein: CASARGGHQPQHF. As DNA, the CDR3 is TGTGCCAGCGCCCGGGGGGGCCATCAGCCCCAGCATTTT.

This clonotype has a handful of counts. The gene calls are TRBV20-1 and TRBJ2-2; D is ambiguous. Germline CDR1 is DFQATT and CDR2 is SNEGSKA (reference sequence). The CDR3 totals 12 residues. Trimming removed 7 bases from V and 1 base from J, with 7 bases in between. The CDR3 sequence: CSGTGNTGELFF. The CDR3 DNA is TGCAGTGGAACGGGGAACACCGGGGAGCTGTTTTTT.

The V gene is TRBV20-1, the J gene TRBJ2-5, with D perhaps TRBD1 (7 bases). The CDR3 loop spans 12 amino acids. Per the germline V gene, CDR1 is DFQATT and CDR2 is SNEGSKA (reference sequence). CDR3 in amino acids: CSGGTDWGTQYF. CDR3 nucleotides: TGCAGCGGCGGGACAGATTGGGGGACCCAGTACTTC.

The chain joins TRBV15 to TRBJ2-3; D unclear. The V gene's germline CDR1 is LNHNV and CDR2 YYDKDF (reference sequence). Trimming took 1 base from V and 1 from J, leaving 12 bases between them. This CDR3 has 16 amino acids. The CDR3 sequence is CATSRGLHTGTDTQYF. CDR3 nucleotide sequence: TGTGCCACCAGCAGAGGGCTACACACCGGCACAGATACGCAGTATTTT.

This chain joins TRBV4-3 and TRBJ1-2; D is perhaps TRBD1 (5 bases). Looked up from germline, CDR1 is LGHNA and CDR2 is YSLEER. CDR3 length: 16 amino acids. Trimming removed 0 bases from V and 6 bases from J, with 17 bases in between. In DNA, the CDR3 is TGCGCCAGCAGCCAAGATCTAGGGGATCCGGCGAATGGCTACACCTTC. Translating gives CASSQDLGDPANGYTF.

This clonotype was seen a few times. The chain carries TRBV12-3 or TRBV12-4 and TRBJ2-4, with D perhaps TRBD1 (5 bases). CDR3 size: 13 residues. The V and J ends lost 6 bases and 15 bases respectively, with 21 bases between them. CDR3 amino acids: CASSNGHLRTPYF. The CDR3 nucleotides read TGTGCCAGCAGCAATGGACATCTACGGACCCCGTACTTC.

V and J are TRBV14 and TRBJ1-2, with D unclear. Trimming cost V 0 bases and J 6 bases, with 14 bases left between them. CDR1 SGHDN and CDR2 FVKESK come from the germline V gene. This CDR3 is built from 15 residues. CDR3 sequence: CASSQDLTLFNGYTF. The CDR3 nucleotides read TGTGCCAGCAGCCAAGATCTGACCCTATTCAATGGCTACACCTTC. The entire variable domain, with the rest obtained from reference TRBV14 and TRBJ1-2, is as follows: EAGVTQFPSHSVIEKGQTVTLRCDPISGHDNLYWYRRVMGKEIKFLLHFVKESKQDESGMPNNRFLAERTGGTYSTLKVQPAELEDSGVYFCASSQDLTLFNGYTFGSGTRLTVV.

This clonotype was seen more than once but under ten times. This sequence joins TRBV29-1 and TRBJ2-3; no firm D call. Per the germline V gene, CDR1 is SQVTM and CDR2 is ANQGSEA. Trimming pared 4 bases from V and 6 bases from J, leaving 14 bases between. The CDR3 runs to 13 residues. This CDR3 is CSVGTRLSDTQYF. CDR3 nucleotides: TGCAGCGTTGGCACCCGCCTAAGCGATACGCAGTATTTT.

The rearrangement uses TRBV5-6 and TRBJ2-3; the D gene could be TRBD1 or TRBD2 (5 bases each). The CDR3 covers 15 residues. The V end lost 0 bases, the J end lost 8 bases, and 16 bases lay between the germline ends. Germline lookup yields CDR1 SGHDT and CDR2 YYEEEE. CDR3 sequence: CASSLERGQGVTQYF. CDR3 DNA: TGTGCCAGCAGCTTGGAGAGGGGCCAAGGGGTTACGCAGTATTTT.

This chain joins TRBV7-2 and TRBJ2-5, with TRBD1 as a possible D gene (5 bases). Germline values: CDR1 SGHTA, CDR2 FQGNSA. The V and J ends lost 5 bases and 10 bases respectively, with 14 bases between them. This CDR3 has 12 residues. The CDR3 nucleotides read TGTGCCAGCAGCCTTAATCGTCAGGGCCAGTACTTC. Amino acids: CASSLNRQGQYF.

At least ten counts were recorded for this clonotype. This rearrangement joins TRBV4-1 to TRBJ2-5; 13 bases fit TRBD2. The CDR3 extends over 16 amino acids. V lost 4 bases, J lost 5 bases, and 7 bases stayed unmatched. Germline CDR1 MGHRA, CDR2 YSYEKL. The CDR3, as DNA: TGCGCCAGCAGCCTTGCCAGGACTAGCGGGGGTGAGACCCAGTACTTC. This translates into CASSLARTSGGETQYF.

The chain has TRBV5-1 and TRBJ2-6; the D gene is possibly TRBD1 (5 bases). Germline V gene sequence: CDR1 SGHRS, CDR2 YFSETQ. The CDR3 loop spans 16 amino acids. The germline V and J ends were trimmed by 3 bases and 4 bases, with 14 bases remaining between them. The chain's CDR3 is CASSYGPGNGANVLTF. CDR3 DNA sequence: TGCGCCAGCAGCTACGGGCCAGGGAACGGGGCCAACGTCCTGACTTTC.

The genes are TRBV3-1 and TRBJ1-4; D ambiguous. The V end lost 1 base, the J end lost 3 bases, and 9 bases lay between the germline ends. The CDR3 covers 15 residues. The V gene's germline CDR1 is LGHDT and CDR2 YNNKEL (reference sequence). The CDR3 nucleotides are TGTGCCAGCAGCCAAGGGAGGACCCCTAATGAAAAACTGTTTTTT. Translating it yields CASSQGRTPNEKLFF.

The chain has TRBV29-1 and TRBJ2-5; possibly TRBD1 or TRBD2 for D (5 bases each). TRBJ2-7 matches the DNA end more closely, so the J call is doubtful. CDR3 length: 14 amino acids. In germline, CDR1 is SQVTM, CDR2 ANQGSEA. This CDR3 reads CSVRGPGRVGEQYF. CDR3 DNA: TGCAGCGTGAGGGGCCCCGGCAGGGTCGGCGAGCAGTACTTC.